These T cell receptor beta chains were read from a single sample in a study of T cell responses to AZD1222 COVID-19 vaccine. The protocol was immunoSEQ multiplex PCR, while the TCRdb copy is restricted to in-frame clones and leaves out a portion. Of about 99,000 clones listed, approximately 90% are singletons. The sample in question was peripheral blood, obtained on day 0 of AZD1222 vaccination. These TCRs come from an adult in good health. CDR3s include the opening cysteine and the closing phenylalanine or tryptophan. The D gene is left open where the match is weak. Some rows have no size entry. The others give once, few or many, or a class for an expanded clone.

>-|-|TRBV20-1|TRBJ2-2
TGCAGTGCTAGTCAACTGGGGGTCTCGAGCACCGGGGAGCTGTTTTTT
CSASQLGVSSTGELFF
>-|-|TRBV4-1|TRBJ2-3
TGCGCCAGCAGCCAGACCGACAGGTTGGGCACAGATACGCAGTATTTT
CASSQTDRLGTDTQYF
>TRBD1|once|TRBV19|TRBJ1-1
TGTGCCAGTAGTATAGCGGCAGGGGGCCCCACTGAAGCTTTCTTT
CASSIAAGGPTEAFF
>-|-|TRBV3-1/TRBV3-2|TRBJ2-5
TGTGCCAGCAGCCAAGGGGTGGCAGGGACCCCCCAAGAGACCCAGTACTTC
CASSQGVAGTPQETQYF
>-|-|TRBV3-1/TRBV3-2|TRBJ1-2
TGTGCCAGCAGCGGGCGGACGGTTAACTATGGCTACACCTTC
CASSGRTVNYGYTF
>-|-|TRBV6-5|TRBJ1-4
TGTGCCAGCAGTTACACGAGACGGGACGAAAAACTGTTTTTT
CASSYTRRDEKLFF
>-|-|TRBV19|TRBJ2-7
TGTGCCAGTAGTATGGCCATCCCCTTTGGGCGGTTCGGTATGGAGCAGTACTTC
CASSMAIPFGRFGMEQYF
>TRBD1|-|TRBV10-3|TRBJ1-4
TGTGCCATCAGTGAGTCGAAGAGCGGACAGGGGAATGAAAAACTGTTTTTT
CAISESKSGQGNEKLFF
>-|-|TRBV12-3/TRBV12-4|TRBJ2-5
TGTGCCAGCAGTTTGTCGCAGGCCCTAGAGTACTTC
CASSLSQALEYF
>-|-|TRBV29-1|TRBJ1-5
TGCAGCGCCAGGGGATCGGGCAATCAGCCCCAGCATTTT
CSARGSGNQPQHF
>TRBD1|-|TRBV7-9|TRBJ1-3
TGTGCCAGCAGCCCTGCTAGGACAGGGGGAAACACCATATATTTT
CASSPARTGGNTIYF
>-|-|TRBV10-3|TRBJ1-1
TGTGCCATCAGTGACGGCAGTGGAAATGAAGCTTTCTTT
CAISDGSGNEAFF
>-|-|TRBV4-1|TRBJ1-6
TGCGCCAGCAGCCAAGAAGGAGGGAACGATAATTCACCCCTCCACTTT
CASSQEGGNDNSPLHF
>TRBD1|once|TRBV30|TRBJ1-2
TGTGCCTGGAGTATGACAGGGGGCGAGGGGTATGGCTACACCTTC
CAWSMTGGEGYGYTF
>-|-|TRBV5-1|TRBJ2-1
TGCGCCAGCAGCCCCGGAATAGTGGGGGGGCAAATAAGTGAGCAGTTCTTC
CASSPGIVGGQISEQFF
>TRBD2|-|TRBV3-1/TRBV3-2|TRBJ2-3
TGTGTCAGCAGCCACATGGTGGGGACTAGCGGCACAGATACGCAGTATTTT
CVSSHMVGTSGTDTQYF
>TRBD1|-|TRBV5-6|TRBJ2-1
TGTGCCAGCAGCGTCGACAGGGACAGGGATGAGCAGTTCTTC
CASSVDRDRDEQFF
>-|once|TRBV6-1|TRBJ2-5
TGTGCCAGCAGTGAATTGCAGGGAGAGACCCAGTACTTC
CASSELQGETQYF
>-|-|TRBV2|TRBJ2-3
TGTGCCAGCAGTGAGTCGGATACGCAGTATTTT
CASSESDTQYF
>-|-|TRBV5-1|TRBJ2-6
TGCGCCAGCAGCTATTCAGCTGGGGCCAACGTCCTGACTTTC
CASSYSAGANVLTF
>TRBD1|-|TRBV5-4|TRBJ1-1
TGTGCCAGCAGCCCTGGGACAGGGGTTAACACTGAAGCTTTCTTT
CASSPGTGVNTEAFF
>TRBD1|-|TRBV6-2/TRBV6-3|TRBJ2-3
TGTGCCAGCAGTTACTCGAGGACAGGGGGCTTCACAGATACGCAGTATTTT
CASSYSRTGGFTDTQYF
>TRBD1|-|TRBV11-2|TRBJ1-1
TGTGCCAGCAGCTTTGCGGGACAGACTCTGATGAACACTGAAGCTTTCTTT
CASSFAGQTLMNTEAFF
>TRBD1|-|TRBV29-1|TRBJ1-1
TGCAGCGTTGGGGAGGGGGCTATGAACACTGAAGCTTTCTTT
CSVGEGAMNTEAFF
>-|-|TRBV4-1|TRBJ2-2
TGCGCCAGCAGCCAGCAGGGGTTCCGGGAGCTGTTTTTT
CASSQQGFRELFF
>-|-|TRBV7-3|TRBJ2-5
TGTGCCAGCAGCTTTGACAGCCAAGAGACCCAGTACTTC
CASSFDSQETQYF
>TRBD1|-|TRBV25-1|TRBJ1-2
TGTGCCAGCGGACAGGGGGCGATGCCCTATGGCTACACCTTC
CASGQGAMPYGYTF
>-|-|TRBV3-1/TRBV3-2|TRBJ2-7
TGTGCCAGCAGCCACTACCTAGGGATCTACGAGCAGTACTTC
CASSHYLGIYEQYF
>-|-|TRBV10-3|TRBJ1-2
TGTGCCGTAAAATGGGAGTATGGCTACACCTTC
CAVKWEYGYTF
>TRBD1|-|TRBV6-6|TRBJ2-7
TGTGCCAGCAGCTACGGACAGGGGATCTCCTACGAGCAGTACTTC
CASSYGQGISYEQYF
>TRBD1|-|TRBV11-2|TRBJ1-1
TGTGCCAGCACTCCGGGACAGGGCCAACTCGATGAAGCTTTCTTT
CASTPGQGQLDEAFF
>TRBD1|few|TRBV7-9|TRBJ1-1
TGTGCCAGCAGCTCTGGGGACAGGGAAGCTTTCTTT
CASSSGDREAFF